The 24 T cell receptor beta chains given below trace back to one sample, sequenced in a study of T cells in Graves' hyperthyroidism and ophthalmopathy (dated by TCRdb to about 2019). Library preparation used multiplex PCR. Instrument used: Illumina HiSeq 2000. Amplification of TCR beta CDR3 regions was carried out from RNA transcripts. For the first round of RT-PCR on the TCR CDR3, the HTBI primer set was used together with the Qiagen OneStep RT-PCR kit. TCRdb's own reprocessing of the public reads used fastp at Q25 and MiXCR and kept productive beta chains. Rows are combined by CDR3 protein, so each entry shows the most common genes and DNA. This sample has 490,000 or so distinct CDR3 sequences in its table, and about 20% of those were observed once. Approximately 49% of the sample is in the top ten clones. Sequenced input: blood. The origin of the receptors is a woman between 65 and 79 years old with Graves' ophthalmopathy.

This clonotype turned up a few times. V and J are TRBV30 and TRBJ2-7, with 10 bases that match TRBD1. V trimming: 3 bases; J trimming: 6 bases; junction bases outside the gene matches: 5. CDR1 is GTSNPN and CDR2 is SVGIG in the germline V gene (reference sequence). The CDR3 sequence is 13 residues long. CDR3 DNA sequence: TGTGCCTGGAGCTCGGGACAGGGGCTCGAGCAGTACTTC. Translated: CAWSSGQGLEQYF.

The V gene is TRBV11-3, the J gene TRBJ2-1; 8 bases agree with TRBD2. CDR1 and CDR2 from the germline V gene are SGHNT and YENEEA. The trim removed 2 bases at V and 6 bases at J, leaving 6 bases unmatched. The CDR3 loop spans 15 amino acids. This chain's CDR3 is CASSLNPSGFNEQFF. CDR3 DNA sequence: TGTGCCAGCAGCTTAAACCCTAGCGGGTTCAATGAGCAGTTCTTC.

The chain links TRBV5-1 to TRBJ2-3; the D gene is possibly TRBD2 (6 bases). Trimming shortened V by 4 bases and J by 2 bases, and 17 bases separated the two germline ends. This CDR3 spans 16 amino acids. Germline-derived CDR1 and CDR2 are SGHRS and YFSETQ. The CDR3 is CASSPPGGDYTDTQYF. For the CDR3, the DNA is TGCGCCAGCAGCCCACCCGGCGGGGATTACACAGATACGCAGTATTTT.

Of note for this clonotype: Sequence at one end of the junction differs from germline and may be a read error. This sequence joins TRBV7-2 and TRBJ2-5; 11 bases match TRBD2. The germline CDR1 and CDR2 sequences are SGHTA and FQGNSA. This CDR3 comprises 16 residues. DNA of the CDR3: TGTGCCAGCAGCTTAGGGGTACTAGCGGGAGAGAGGGCATCGGACTTC. Its protein product is CASSLGVLAGERASDF.

There are a few counts of this clonotype. The chain uses TRBV28 and TRBJ1-5; 9 bases are shared with TRBD1. V lost 4 bases, J lost 7 bases, and 5 bases stayed unmatched. The CDR3 is made up of 14 amino acids. Germline V gives CDR1 MDHEN, CDR2 SYDVKM. The CDR3 DNA reads as TGTGCCAGCAGTTCCCACAGGGGGCTACAGCCCCAGCATTTT. Translation: CASSSHRGLQPQHF.

This chain uses TRBV28 with TRBJ2-4; D is uncertain. CDR1 is MDHEN, CDR2 SYDVKM, per germline. This CDR3 is 15 amino acids long. V shed 1 base and J shed 4 bases, with 11 bases lying between them. The CDR3 here is CASSLSSLGKNIQYF. CDR3 in DNA: TGTGCCAGCAGTTTATCTTCCTTGGGTAAAAACATTCAGTACTTC.

The chain carries TRBV6-2 or TRBV6-3 and TRBJ2-1; TRBD2 agrees at 8 bases. The CDR3 has 16 residues. Germline assignment: CDR1 MNHEY and CDR2 SVGEGT. V lost 0 bases, J lost 4 bases, and 5 bases stayed unmatched. CDR3 residues: CASSYSIAGLYNEQFF. CDR3 nucleotides: TGTGCCAGCAGTTACTCGATAGCGGGGTTATACAATGAGCAGTTCTTC.

The V call is TRBV5-1, the J call TRBJ2-6; D perhaps matches TRBD2 (6 bases). The germline V and J ends were trimmed by 4 bases and 9 bases, with 14 bases remaining between them. Germline V lookup: CDR1 SGHRS, CDR2 YFSETQ. The CDR3 runs to 14 residues. CDR3 nucleotide sequence: TGCGCCAGCAGCCCGCAGGGAGGAAACAACGTCCTGACTTTC. Translating gives CASSPQGGNNVLTF.

The table lists this clonotype with a few counts. The chain recombines TRBV11-2 with TRBJ1-2; possible D gene TRBD1, 6 bases. CDR1 and CDR2 (germline): SGHAT, FQNNGV. This CDR3 has 13 residues. V was shortened by 5 bases and J by 6 bases, with 13 bases between the two germline ends. CDR3 DNA sequence: TGTGCCAGCAGCCTCCTTTGGGGGCATGGCTACACCTTC. Amino acids: CASSLLWGHGYTF.

Only a few counts were recorded for this clonotype. This chain uses TRBV10-1 with TRBJ2-2, with 7 bases aligning to TRBD2. The CDR3 is made up of 14 amino acids. J was trimmed by 5 bases and V by 3 bases; bases with no gene match: 3. In germline, CDR1 is WNHNN, CDR2 SYGVQD (reference sequence). The CDR3 nucleotides are TGCGCCAGCAGTGAAGCGGGAACGACCGGGGAGCTGTTTTTT. It yields the protein CASSEAGTTGELFF.

This clonotype was counted only a few times. The chain is built from TRBV12-3 or TRBV12-4 and TRBJ1-2; TRBD1 matches at 11 bases. Trimming took 7 bases from V and 7 from J; bases not matched to a gene: 14. CDR3 length: 16 residues. The CDR3 sequence: CASTPGVGQGALGYTF. The CDR3 DNA reads as TGTGCCAGCACCCCGGGGGTCGGACAGGGGGCACTTGGCTACACCTTC.

V and J are TRBV7-2 and TRBJ2-1; no firm D call. V lost 5 bases, J lost 5 bases, and 19 bases lay in between. This CDR3 is built from 16 residues. CDR1 is SGHTA and CDR2 is FQGNSA in the germline V gene. DNA for the CDR3: TGTGCCAGCAGCGTACAACCCTTTACCTTTGACAATGAGCAGTTCTTC. Its translation: CASSVQPFTFDNEQFF. Full variable domain (missing parts from reference TRBV7-2 and TRBJ2-1): GAGVSQSPSNKVTEKGKDVELRCDPISGHTALYWYRQSLGQGLEFLIYFQGNSAPDKSGLPSDRFSAERTGGSVSTLTIQRTQQEDSAVYLCASSVQPFTFDNEQFFGPGTRLTVL.

V and J are TRBV10-3 and TRBJ2-1, with 8 nucleotides matching TRBD2. Germline V lookup: CDR1 ENHRY, CDR2 SYGVKD. With 3 bases clipped from V and 5 bases from J, the junction kept 6 bases outside the gene matches. CDR3 length: 15 amino acids. DNA for the CDR3: TGTGCCATCAGTGATTTCAGCGGGAGCCACAATGAGCAGTTCTTC. Its protein product is CAISDFSGSHNEQFF.

This clonotype has just a few counts. The rearrangement links TRBV30 to TRBJ1-1, with D possibly TRBD1 on 6 matching bases. V lost 4 bases and J 4 bases, leaving 10 bases between the germline ends. Germline V CDR1 and CDR2: GTSNPN, SVGIG (reference sequence). The length of the CDR3 is 12 residues. DNA of the CDR3: TGTGCCTGGATTGGGGGGCGCACTGAAGCTTTCTTT. Amino acid sequence: CAWIGGRTEAFF.

This clonotype has only a few counts. This rearrangement joins TRBV24-1 to TRBJ2-5; D is unresolved. CDR3 size: 13 residues. Per germline, CDR1 KGHDR and CDR2 SFDVKD. Trimming took off 4 bases at V and 6 bases at J, with 11 bases between the two ends. This chain's CDR3 is CATSDGPTQTQYF. The CDR3 nucleotides are TGTGCCACCAGTGACGGCCCAACACAGACCCAGTACTTC.

This clonotype was detected once. V and J are TRBV10-3 and TRBJ2-3; no clear D gene. The germline V gene encodes CDR1 ENHRY and CDR2 SYGVKD. V dropped 2 bases and J dropped 2 bases, with 2 bases sitting between them. The CDR3 length is 12 residues. This CDR3 reads CAISETTDTQYF. The CDR3 coding sequence is TGTGCCATCAGTGAGACCACAGATACGCAGTATTTT.

V usage is TRBV9 and J usage is TRBJ2-3; 9 bases line up with TRBD2. Trimming at V came to 4 bases and at J to 6 bases, leaving 6 bases not matched to a gene. The germline CDR1 and CDR2 sequences are SGDLS and YYNGEE. The CDR3 covers 14 residues. This chain's CDR3 is CASSPSGAGDTQYF. CDR3 sequence (DNA): TGTGCCAGCAGCCCTAGCGGGGCGGGGGATACGCAGTATTTT.

Many counts were recorded for this clonotype. The J gene is TRBJ2-5, the V gene TRBV12-3 or TRBV12-4; possible D gene TRBD1, 6 bases. V was shortened by 4 bases and J by 1 base, with 10 bases between the two germline ends. The CDR3 is made up of 14 amino acids. CDR3: CASSSGTTQETQYF. CDR3 nucleotides: TGTGCCAGCAGTTCCGGGACAACCCAAGAGACCCAGTACTTC.

V and J are TRBV12-3 or TRBV12-4 and TRBJ1-4, with D uncertain. V lost 3 bases and J lost 6, with 17 bases in between. The CDR3 totals 16 residues. CDR3 DNA: TGTGCCAGCAGTTTGAAGGCGGTTGGACTGTATGAAAAACTGTTTTTT. Translated: CASSLKAVGLYEKLFF.

In nucleotides, the CDR3 is TGTGCCAGCAGTGAAGATAGAGGCAATGAGCAGTTCTTC. This sequence encodes CASSEDRGNEQFF. The gene calls are TRBV2 and TRBJ2-1; D ambiguous. V lost 1 base and J 6 bases, leaving 7 bases between the germline ends. Germline V lookup: CDR1 SNHLY, CDR2 FYNNEI. This CDR3 contains 13 residues.

The chain uses TRBV18 and TRBJ2-5; TRBD1 aligns across 10 bases. Looked up from germline, CDR1 is KGHSH and CDR2 is LQKENI. The CDR3 totals 16 residues. V shed 2 bases and J 4 bases; nucleotides not matched to a gene: 7. In nucleotides, the CDR3 is TGTGCCAGCTCACCAGAAAGGACAGGGGGTCGAGAGACCCAGTACTTC. Translated: CASSPERTGGRETQYF.

This clonotype was counted at least ten times. The J gene is TRBJ2-5, the V gene TRBV7-2; 14 nucleotides match TRBD2. Germline loops: CDR1 SGHTA, CDR2 FQGNSA. CDR3 length: 15 residues. V was pared by 5 bases and J by 13 bases, with 12 bases of the junction left unmatched. DNA for the CDR3: TGTGCCAGCAGCGCCTCAGGGACTAGCGGGAGAGTGATGTACTTC. This translates into CASSASGTSGRVMYF.

The chain links TRBV6-1 to TRBJ2-7; 7 bases match TRBD2. From germline, CDR1 is MNHNS and CDR2 SASEGT. The CDR3 consists of 14 residues. Trimming removed 6 bases from V and 0 bases from J; junction bases left unmatched: 5. CDR3 nucleotides: TGTGCCAGCAGGTTGGGGGGGAGCTCCTACGAGCAGTACTTC. Encoded protein: CASRLGGSSYEQYF.

The CDR3 loop is CASSPQGPGLDEQFF. CDR3 DNA sequence: TGTGCCAGCAGCCCCCAGGGGCCAGGGTTAGATGAGCAGTTCTTC. The chain couples TRBV7-3 to TRBJ2-1; perhaps TRBD1 as D (6 bases). V lost 5 bases and J 8 bases, leaving 19 bases between the germline ends. Germline CDR1 is SGHTA and CDR2 is FQGTGA. The CDR3 contains 15 residues.